This T cell receptor (beta chain) was retrieved from a study of T-cell reconstitution after alpha-beta-depleted transplantation in children. TCRbeta library preparation incorporated unique molecular identifiers. TCRdb reprocessed the PCR reads via MiXCR and lists one record per CDR3 protein. The repertoire holds 500,000 to 750,000 distinct CDR3 sequences, with over 25% as singletons. Only a few counts were recorded for this clonotype. CDR1 is SGHDT and CDR2 is YYEEEE in the germline V gene. The CDR3 length is 16 residues. Trimming cost V 4 bases and J 3 bases; bases outside gene matches: 9. The starting material was PBMCs, obtained before TCRalphabeta/CD19-depleted stem cell transplant. V gene TRBV5-6 combines with J gene TRBJ2-3; the match to TRBD1 covers 9 bases. This TCR came from a boy younger than two with Wiskott-Aldrich syndrome, due to receive a stem cell transplant. The CDR3 protein is CASSRLDRGLTDTQYF. CDR3 bases: TGTGCCAGCAGCCGATTGGACAGGGGTTTAACAGATACGCAGTATTTT.